This paragraph reports one TCR beta chain. Its antigen remains unknown. Unmatched junction bases numbered 3, after V lost 2 bases and J lost 7 bases. The germline gives CDR1 SGHRS, CDR2 YFSETQ. The CDR3 length is 14 residues. This specimen comes from a study of T cell responses to AZD1222 COVID-19 vaccine. TCRdb keeps only in-frame clones here, not all; method: immunoSEQ multiplex PCR. Here the sample spans fewer than 150,000 clones, around 84% being singletons. Findings and caveats of the study: Spike as a whole was targeted by vaccine-associated CD4 TCRs, dominant at 160-218 and 743-854. Mostly white British, mostly female donors; authors suggested clonal diversity may be underestimated.

The sequencing used peripheral blood, collected on day 0 of AZD1222 vaccination. This clonotype was obtained from an adult in good health. The chain combines TRBV5-1 with TRBJ2-1; 10 positions agree with TRBD2. CDR3 sequence reads: CASSFSGGANEQFF. CDR3 DNA: TGCGCCAGCAGCTTCAGCGGGGGGGCGAATGAGCAGTTCTTC.